The 8 T cell receptor beta chains presented below share a single source sample, sequenced in a study of blood T cells in healthy people across ages. A second roughly 7 to 12 cycle PCR used barcoded and J-beta primers. MiXCR, run by TCRdb on the 5' RACE reads, gives a single entry per CDR3 protein. The repertoire holds 650,000 to 700,000 distinct CDR3 sequences, with about a third as singletons. The sequenced sample was blood. The receptors stem from a woman of 80 years or more in good health.

This clonotype was found a few times. The rearrangement links TRBV25-1 to TRBJ1-2; D perhaps matches TRBD1 (6 bases). Germline V gene sequence: CDR1 MGHDK, CDR2 SYGVNS. The CDR3 is 14 amino acids. Trimming left V 6 bases short and J 4 bases short, with 15 bases between. The CDR3 region is CASRDEGGFYGYTF. CDR3 bases: TGTGCCAGCAGGGACGAAGGGGGTTTCTATGGCTACACCTTC.

V is TRBV5-1 and J is TRBJ2-2; no reliable D call. Trimming removed 9 bases at V and 6 bases at J, with 15 bases between. The CDR3 loop spans 13 amino acids. Germline V gene data show CDR1 as SGHRS and CDR2 as YFSETQ. The CDR3 spells CATNEGVPGELFF. The CDR3, as DNA: TGCGCCACCAATGAAGGAGTTCCCGGGGAGCTGTTTTTT.

The V gene is TRBV5-1, the J gene TRBJ1-5; 7 bases match TRBD1. The CDR3 contains 13 residues. The junction had 4 bases not matched to a gene; V was cut back by 4 bases and J by 6 bases. Germline-derived CDR1 and CDR2 are SGHRS and YFSETQ. CDR3 protein: CASSEGQFQPQHF. Written as DNA, the CDR3 is TGCGCCAGCAGCGAGGGACAGTTTCAGCCCCAGCATTTT.

A few counts support this clonotype. This clone may be a read error of a much larger clone one base away. The CDR3, as DNA: TGTGCCAGCAGTATAAAGGGGGTTGAGTCACCCCGCCACTTT. Amino acid sequence: CASSIKGVESPRHF. The chain couples TRBV7-2 to TRBJ1-6, with a tentative D call TRBD1 (6 bases). CDR1 and CDR2 (germline): SGHTA, FQGNSA. This CDR3 spans 14 amino acids.

The chain combines TRBV19 with TRBJ1-2; 7 bases align to TRBD1. The CDR3 loop spans 15 amino acids. Looked up from germline, CDR1 is LNHDA and CDR2 is SQIVND (reference sequence). Trimming cost V 5 bases and J 2 bases; bases outside gene matches: 8. In DNA form, the CDR3 reads TGTGCCAGTAGTGCTACGGGACAGATCAACTATGGCTACACCTTC. Translating it yields CASSATGQINYGYTF.

The sample holds a few counts of this clonotype. V is TRBV9 and J is TRBJ1-6, with a weak D call TRBD1 (6 bases). Trimming cost V 0 bases and J 8 bases, with 12 bases left between them. Germline CDR1 SGDLS, CDR2 YYNGEE. The CDR3 sequence is 15 residues long. The CDR3 region has the DNA TGTGCCAGCAGCGTAGGACACGGGGGCGATTCACCCCTCCACTTT. Translation gives CASSVGHGGDSPLHF.

This clonotype was observed at least ten times. The rearrangement uses TRBV5-5 and TRBJ2-7; TRBD1 might be the D (5 bases). This CDR3 region has 14 residues. Germline V gene data show CDR1 as SGHKS and CDR2 as YYEKEE (reference sequence). Trimming stripped 4 bases from V and 6 bases from J, with 17 bases between. CDR3 sequence: CASSRVMDNFEQYF. The CDR3, as DNA: TGTGCCAGCAGCCGCGTCATGGACAACTTCGAGCAGTACTTC.

This clonotype was seen at least ten times. The chain combines TRBV6-5 with TRBJ1-5, with D hard to call. Germline CDR1 is MNHEY and CDR2 is SVGAGI. Trimming removed 0 bases at V and 4 bases at J, with 19 bases between. The CDR3 loop spans 18 amino acids. The CDR3 bases are TGTGCCAGCAGTTACTCGAGACCGTCAAAGGTTCAGAATCAGCCCCAGCATTTT. Encoded protein: CASSYSRPSKVQNQPQHF.